The 20 T cell receptor beta chains presented below share a single source sample, sequenced in a study of shared clonotypes between healthy human individuals. The repertoire was sequenced with immunoSEQ multiplex PCR; TCRdb's copy has only in-frame clones and lacks some. Here the sample spans millions of clones, more than 80% being singletons. Source material: naive CD4+ T cells sorted from blood. The subset is: CD45RA+ positively selected. Every receptor here comes from a man between 18 and 35 years old in good health.

In the case of this clone: The sample has other DNA sequences that encode this CDR3 too. The chain recombines TRBV11-2 with TRBJ2-3; a weak D match, TRBD2 (6 bases). V was clipped by 5 bases and J by 2 bases, with 11 bases between them. CDR3 length equals 14 residues. Looked up from germline, CDR1 is SGHAT and CDR2 is FQNNGV. CDR3 loop: CASSPGLFTDTQYF. CDR3 in DNA: TGTGCCAGCAGCCCGGGACTCTTCACAGATACGCAGTATTTT.

The rearrangement uses TRBV7-9 and TRBJ2-5, with no clear D. This CDR3 is 15 amino acids long. Germline V gene data show CDR1 as SEHNR and CDR2 as FQNEAQ (reference sequence). V lost 1 base to trimming and J lost 0 bases, with 9 bases between them. CDR3 loop: CASSLGLGYQETQYF. The CDR3 DNA reads TGTGCCAGCAGCTTAGGTCTGGGCTACCAAGAGACCCAGTACTTC.

In its sample, this clone was seen once. The identical CDR3 is also encoded by other nucleotide sequences in the sample. The V gene is TRBV6-6, the J gene TRBJ1-4; 9 bases agree with TRBD1. This CDR3 has 14 residues. Germline CDR1 and CDR2: MNHNY and SVGAGI (reference sequence). V dropped 5 bases and J dropped 8; count of bases not matched to a gene: 6. CDR3 DNA: TGTGCCAGCAGTCAAACAGGGGGCCGGGAAAAACTGTTTTTT. This sequence encodes CASSQTGGREKLFF.

The V gene is TRBV5-1, the J gene TRBJ1-1; a possible D gene is TRBD1 (6 bases). V was pared by 4 bases and J by 2 bases, with 15 bases between. CDR1 is SGHRS and CDR2 is YFSETQ in the germline V gene. The CDR3 length is 15 residues. The CDR3 nucleotides are TGCGCCAGCAGCCTCCGAGGGGGGTCTAACACTGAAGCTTTCTTT. Protein product: CASSLRGGSNTEAFF. Full variable domain (remainder filled in from reference TRBV5-1 and TRBJ1-1): KAGVTQTPRYLIKTRGQQVTLSCSPISGHRSVSWYQQTPGQGLQFLFEYFSETQRNKGNFPGRFSGRQFSNSRSEMNVSTLELGDSALYLCASSLRGGSNTEAFFGQGTRLTVV.

J is TRBJ1-6 and V is TRBV6-6, with 9 bases lining up with TRBD1. Germline V CDR1 and CDR2: MNHNY, SVGAGI (reference sequence). With V trimmed by 4 bases and J by 9 bases, 4 bases remained unmatched. This CDR3 has 14 residues. CDR3 loop: CASSSPGQGSPLHF. The CDR3 DNA reads as TGTGCCAGCAGTTCTCCGGGACAGGGTTCACCCCTCCACTTT.

V usage is TRBV2 and J usage is TRBJ2-3, with D perhaps matching TRBD1 or TRBD2 (6 bases each). The germline CDR1 and CDR2 sequences are SNHLY and FYNNEI. The CDR3 has 15 residues. V dropped 6 bases and J dropped 8 bases, with 21 bases sitting between them. The DNA for the CDR3 is TGTGCCAGCAGCCAACTGGGGGCGGGGAAGGGTACGCAGTATTTT. It specifies CASSQLGAGKGTQYF.

As to this clone: Other DNA sequences from this sample encode an identical CDR3 as well. The chain has TRBV20-1 and TRBJ2-1; D is ambiguous. This CDR3 is built from 11 residues. Trimming pared 3 bases from V and 4 bases from J, leaving 4 bases between. Germline V gene sequence: CDR1 DFQATT, CDR2 SNEGSKA (reference sequence). CDR3 region: CSARRYNEQFF. Written as DNA, the CDR3 is TGCAGTGCTAGGAGATACAATGAGCAGTTCTTC.

CDR3 in DNA: TGTGCCAGCAGTTCGTCGGGCAGACAGGCTGAAAAACTGTTTTTT. Translating gives CASSSSGRQAEKLFF. The chain couples TRBV6-5 to TRBJ1-4; tentative D call: TRBD1 (6 bases). Germline-derived CDR1 and CDR2 are MNHEY and SVGAGI. The CDR3 has 15 residues. The ends were cut back, 4 bases at V and 7 bases at J, with 16 bases in the middle.

CDR3 nucleotides: TGTGCCAGCAGATCACAAGGGTGGAACACTGAAGCTTTCTTT. This gives the protein CASRSQGWNTEAFF. The chain recombines TRBV6-5 with TRBJ1-1, with D hard to call. Looked up from germline, CDR1 is MNHEY and CDR2 is SVGAGI. V was shortened by 6 bases and J by 1 base, with 12 bases between the two germline ends. The CDR3 has 14 amino acids.

The chain joins TRBV2 to TRBJ2-7; TRBD2 might be the D (6 bases). Germline loops: CDR1 SNHLY, CDR2 FYNNEI. This CDR3 spans 12 amino acids. V was pared by 6 bases and J by 11 bases, with 17 bases between. CDR3 amino acids: CASRVESREEYF. The CDR3 coding sequence is TGTGCCAGCAGGGTGGAGAGCAGGGAGGAGTACTTC.

The V and J genes are TRBV5-4 and TRBJ2-7, with 9 bases identical to TRBD1. In germline, CDR1 is SGHNT, CDR2 YYREEE (reference sequence). Germline trimming cut 4 bases from V and 7 bases from J; bases unmatched to any gene: 12. CDR3 size: 15 residues. CDR3 region: CASSPRTGDPLEQYF. Written as DNA, the CDR3 is TGTGCCAGCAGCCCCAGGACAGGGGACCCTTTGGAGCAGTACTTC.

The chain uses TRBV18 and TRBJ2-4; D remains unclear. Trimming shortened V by 0 bases and J by 5 bases, and 11 bases separated the two germline ends. The CDR3 is made up of 15 amino acids. Germline V lookup: CDR1 KGHSH, CDR2 LQKENI. The CDR3 protein is CASSPPSSPENIQYF. The CDR3 coding sequence is TGTGCCAGCTCACCACCCAGCTCCCCGGAAAACATTCAGTACTTC.

The chain has TRBV7-8 and TRBJ2-2; the match to TRBD1 covers 7 bases. Germline assignment: CDR1 SGHVS and CDR2 FQNEAQ. This CDR3 has 15 residues. Trimming took 5 bases from V and 2 from J; bases not matched to a gene: 5. CDR3 sequence reads: CASSRGTVNTGELFF. The DNA for the CDR3 is TGTGCCAGCAGCCGAGGGACAGTTAACACCGGGGAGCTGTTTTTT.

The chain combines TRBV10-2 with TRBJ2-7, with 9 positions matching TRBD1. The CDR3 runs 17 residues. Germline V gives CDR1 WSHSY, CDR2 SAAADI. The J segment lost 0 bases and the V segment lost 6 bases, leaving 12 bases of the junction unmatched. The CDR3 bases are TGCGCCAGCAGCCAAGCCGGGACAGGGCCGGGCTCCTACGAGCAGTACTTC. This sequence encodes CASSQAGTGPGSYEQYF.

The chain joins TRBV6-1 to TRBJ1-6; a possible D gene is TRBD1 (5 bases). CDR3 length: 13 amino acids. Germline CDR1 is MNHNS and CDR2 is SASEGT. The V end was cut by 6 bases, the J end by 7 bases, with 10 bases between. CDR3 protein: CASRPRQNSPLHF. The CDR3 region has the DNA TGTGCCAGCAGACCCCGACAGAATTCACCCCTCCACTTT.

This chain connects TRBV7-2 to TRBJ1-1; a weak D match, TRBD1 (5 bases). Germline V gives CDR1 SGHTA, CDR2 FQGNSA. The CDR3 totals 14 residues. V lost 5 bases and J 3 bases, leaving 13 bases between the germline ends. The CDR3 here is CASSRNQGDTEAFF. CDR3 bases: TGTGCCAGCAGCCGTAACCAGGGAGACACTGAAGCTTTCTTT.

This sequence joins TRBV9 and TRBJ2-7; 7 positions match TRBD2. V gave up 2 bases and J gave up 3 bases; unmatched junction bases: 11. The germline V gene encodes CDR1 SGDLS and CDR2 YYNGEE. The CDR3 consists of 16 residues. Here the CDR3 reads CASSVAGEGLVYEQYF. The CDR3 DNA follows: TGTGCCAGCAGCGTCGCGGGAGAGGGTCTGGTCTACGAGCAGTACTTC.

The chain has TRBV5-1 and TRBJ1-6; no reliable D call. V lost 2 bases and J 1 base, leaving 19 bases between the germline ends. The CDR3 is 19 residues long. Germline loops: CDR1 SGHRS, CDR2 YFSETQ. This CDR3 reads CASSFEPSRAGSYNSPLHF. CDR3 in DNA: TGCGCCAGCAGCTTCGAACCTTCGAGAGCGGGTTCCTATAATTCACCCCTCCACTTT.

The chain carries TRBV5-1 and TRBJ1-2, with 7 bases lining up with TRBD1. The CDR3 extends over 15 amino acids. V shed 3 bases, J shed 5 bases, and the junction held 10 bases outside the gene matches. Looked up from germline, CDR1 is SGHRS and CDR2 is YFSETQ. CDR3 sequence reads: CASSSGQIIDYGYTF. In DNA form, the CDR3 reads TGCGCCAGCAGCTCGGGACAGATCATCGATTATGGCTACACCTTC. The full variable domain, its missing parts supplied by reference TRBV5-1 and TRBJ1-2, is KAGVTQTPRYLIKTRGQQVTLSCSPISGHRSVSWYQQTPGQGLQFLFEYFSETQRNKGNFPGRFSGRQFSNSRSEMNVSTLELGDSALYLCASSSGQIIDYGYTFGSGTRLTVV.

A word on this clone: A read error may produce the germline difference seen at one junction end. The CDR3 coding sequence is TGTGCCAGTAGTACCCTGGGGGGCCCAGATATGCAGTATTTT. Translated: CASSTLGGPDMQYF. The V call is TRBV19, the J call TRBJ2-3, with D tentatively TRBD1 or TRBD2 (6 bases each). The CDR3 covers 14 residues. CDR1 and CDR2 (germline): LNHDA, SQIVND (reference sequence).